A selection of T cell receptor beta chains follows, all from one sample in a study of blood T cell repertoires in COVID-19. Profiled with immunoSEQ multiplex PCR; TCRdb holds only in-frame clones, not every one. The table lists 200,000 to 250,000 clones, 80% to 90% of them singletons. The sequenced material came from PBMCs or T cells enriched from blood (not recorded which). The receptors derive from a middle-aged man who had recovered from COVID-19. The CDR3 runs from the conserved cysteine through the conserved F or W. The D gene is left open where the match is weak. Some rows have no size entry. The others give once, few or many, or a class for an expanded clone.

V	J	size	D	CDR3	DNA
TRBV6-2/TRBV6-3	TRBJ1-5	-	TRBD1	CASSDRGAEEPQHF	TGTGCCAGCAGTGACAGGGGGGCCGAGGAGCCCCAGCATTTT
TRBV5-4	TRBJ1-2	-	TRBD1	CASSLEWAGGHGYTF	TGTGCCAGCAGCTTGGAGTGGGCAGGGGGGCACGGCTACACCTTC
TRBV19	TRBJ2-7	-	-	CASSMMAGQGSDEQYF	TGTGCCAGTAGTATGATGGCGGGTCAGGGGAGCGACGAGCAGTACTTC
TRBV2	TRBJ2-7	-	-	CASSRTSYEQYF	TGTGCCAGCAGTCGTACATCCTACGAGCAGTACTTC
TRBV29-1	TRBJ2-2	-	TRBD1	CSVVDRVNTGELFF	TGCAGCGTCGTGGACAGGGTGAACACCGGGGAGCTGTTTTTT
TRBV27	TRBJ2-1	-	TRBD2	CASRRPLAGKRNEQFF	TGTGCCAGCCGAAGGCCACTAGCGGGGAAGAGGAATGAGCAGTTCTTC
TRBV2	TRBJ2-7	-	TRBD2	CASRSGTTSGRIYEQYF	TGTGCCAGCAGATCGGGAACGACTAGCGGGAGAATCTACGAGCAGTACTTC
TRBV9	TRBJ1-2	once	-	CASSETGTYGYTF	TGTGCCAGCAGCGAGACAGGTACTTATGGCTACACCTTC
TRBV10-3	TRBJ2-3	-	TRBD2	CAISDNRDRGLAGVSADTQYF	TGTGCCATCAGCGATAACCGGGACAGGGGACTAGCGGGAGTGTCCGCAGATACGCAGTATTTT
TRBV6-2/TRBV6-3	TRBJ1-2	-	TRBD1	CASSYIKGAGYGYTF	TGTGCCAGCAGTTACATTAAGGGGGCAGGCTATGGCTACACCTTC
TRBV19	TRBJ1-1	-	TRBD1	CASATGDLTEAFF	TGTGCCAGCGCTACAGGGGATCTCACTGAAGCTTTCTTT
TRBV19	TRBJ1-5	-	-	CASRLQGYNQPQHF	TGTGCCAGTAGATTACAGGGTTACAATCAGCCCCAGCATTTT
TRBV6-5	TRBJ1-1	-	-	CASSYGFEAFF	TGTGCCAGCAGTTACGGCTTCGAAGCTTTCTTT
TRBV2	TRBJ1-1	-	-	CASSEVMNTEAFF	TGTGCCAGCAGTGAAGTCATGAACACTGAAGCTTTCTTT
TRBV5-5	TRBJ1-4	once	-	CASSSSRGEVEKLFF	TGTGCCAGCAGCTCATCTCGAGGGGAGGTTGAAAAACTGTTTTTT
TRBV19	TRBJ1-4	-	-	CASSALDSRLMEKLFF	TGTGCCAGTAGCGCGTTGGACAGCCGATTGATGGAAAAACTGTTTTTT
TRBV30	TRBJ1-1	-	TRBD1	CAWTPDRRNTEAFF	TGTGCCTGGACCCCGGACAGGAGGAACACTGAAGCTTTCTTT
TRBV6-2/TRBV6-3	TRBJ2-2	-	-	CASSYLLGGVSDTGELFF	TGTGCCAGCAGTTACCTCTTAGGCGGGGTGTCGGACACCGGGGAGCTGTTTTTT
TRBV7-9	TRBJ1-5	-	TRBD1	CASSQWDRNQPQHF	TGTGCCAGCAGCCAATGGGACAGAAATCAGCCCCAGCATTTT
TRBV18	TRBJ2-3	-	TRBD1	CASSQDRGGDTQYF	TGTGCCAGCTCCCAGGACAGGGGGGGAGATACGCAGTATTTT
TRBV11-3	TRBJ1-1	-	-	CASSGSQRDKAFF	TGTGCCAGCAGTGGGAGCCAGCGTGATAAAGCTTTCTTT
TRBV19	TRBJ1-4	-	TRBD1	CASSMSGTGDEKLFF	TGTGCCAGTAGTATGAGTGGGACAGGGGATGAAAAACTGTTTTTT
TRBV30	TRBJ1-2	many	TRBD1	CAWSRDRPYGYTF	TGTGCCTGGAGTCGGGACAGGCCCTATGGCTACACCTTC
TRBV4-2	TRBJ2-7	once	TRBD2	CASSLGQFSGTSYEQYF	TGTGCCAGCAGCCTCGGACAGTTTAGCGGGACTTCCTACGAGCAGTACTTC
TRBV9	TRBJ1-2	-	-	CASSVALEGSGYTF	TGTGCCAGCAGCGTAGCCCTAGAAGGATCTGGCTACACCTTC
TRBV6-2/TRBV6-3	TRBJ2-1	-	-	CASSYGQYNEQFF	TGTGCCAGCAGTTACGGACAGTACAATGAGCAGTTCTTC
TRBV29-1	TRBJ1-1	-	-	CSVVGSRGWNTEAFF	TGCAGCGTTGTAGGATCCCGGGGGTGGAACACTGAAGCTTTCTTT
TRBV5-1	TRBJ2-3	-	-	CASSLEWGGAGDTQYF	TGCGCCAGCAGCTTGGAGTGGGGGGGCGCGGGAGATACGCAGTATTTT
TRBV19	TRBJ2-7	once	TRBD2	CASSNRAGEYAEQYF	TGTGCCAGTAGTAACAGAGCGGGAGAGTACGCCGAGCAGTACTTC
TRBV9	TRBJ1-3	-	-	CASSARGGNTIYF	TGTGCCAGCAGCGCCAGGGGTGGAAACACCATATATTTT
TRBV11-3	TRBJ2-7	-	TRBD2	CASSLSSGVRSYEQYF	TGTGCCAGCAGCTTATCTAGCGGGGTAAGGTCCTACGAGCAGTACTTC
TRBV7-3	TRBJ1-2	-	TRBD1	CASSLGQGDGYTF	TGTGCCAGCAGCCTCGGACAGGGGGACGGCTACACCTTC
TRBV25-1	TRBJ1-1	few	TRBD1	CASSEFETGEAFF	TGTGCCAGCAGTGAATTCGAGACAGGGGAAGCTTTCTTT
TRBV27	TRBJ1-3	-	-	CASRQQGDGNTIYF	TGTGCCAGCAGGCAACAGGGTGATGGAAACACCATATATTTT
TRBV18	TRBJ2-1	-	-	CASSSPAVIGRDNEQFF	TGTGCCAGCTCATCACCGGCGGTAATAGGCCGCGACAATGAGCAGTTCTTC
TRBV28	TRBJ2-1	-	TRBD2	CASSLPGTSGLYNEQFF	TGTGCCAGCAGCTTACCCGGGACTAGCGGCCTCTACAATGAGCAGTTCTTC
TRBV7-6	TRBJ2-2	few	TRBD1	CASSVRDSRTGELFF	TGTGCCAGCAGCGTCCGGGACAGCCGCACCGGGGAGCTGTTTTTT
TRBV7-3	TRBJ1-3	-	-	CARYGNTIYF	TGTGCCAGATATGGAAACACCATATATTTT
TRBV5-5	TRBJ2-1	-	TRBD2	CASSKASGNEQFF	TGTGCCAGCAGCAAAGCTAGCGGCAATGAGCAGTTCTTC
TRBV18	TRBJ2-7	once	-	CASSPTGDFGYEQYF	TGTGCCAGCTCACCGACGGGAGATTTTGGCTACGAGCAGTACTTC
TRBV6-5	TRBJ2-1	-	-	CASSYSRVYNEQFF	TGTGCCAGCAGTTACTCGCGGGTATACAATGAGCAGTTCTTC
TRBV18	TRBJ1-1	-	TRBD1	CASSPGTDSTEAFF	TGTGCCAGCTCACCGGGGACAGATTCCACTGAAGCTTTCTTT
TRBV18	TRBJ1-2	-	-	CASSPRRSGDYGYTF	TGTGCCAGCTCACCAAGACGGTCCGGGGACTATGGCTACACCTTC
TRBV7-8	TRBJ1-1	-	-	CASSFGTGGLNTEAFF	TGTGCCAGCAGCTTTGGGACCGGGGGTTTGAACACTGAAGCTTTCTTT
TRBV4-1	TRBJ1-6	-	-	CASSARVDGSPLHF	TGCGCCAGCAGCGCCAGGGTAGACGGTTCACCCCTCCACTTT
TRBV7-6	TRBJ1-6	-	-	CASSSLAGGNSPLHF	TGTGCCAGCAGCTCCCTTGCCGGGGGGAATTCACCCCTCCACTTT